This T cell receptor (beta chain) is drawn from a study of immune evolution from preneoplasia to lung adenocarcinoma. There are 14 residues in the CDR3. Trimming shortened V by 2 bases and J by 3 bases, and 11 bases separated the two germline ends. Germline values: CDR1 MGHRA, CDR2 YSYEKL. On this clone: Its antigen is as yet unknown.

Here immunoSEQ multiplex PCR was the method, and the copy in TCRdb shows in-frame clones only, minus some. The table lists more than 4,000 clones, around nine tenths of them singletons. General study findings and limits: Normal lung had the highest top T cell clone frequencies. Later-stage lesions seemingly showed higher T cell density and diversity than normal lung.

The chain is built from TRBV4-1 and TRBJ2-7, with D perhaps matching TRBD1 or TRBD2 (5 bases each). The receptor's source is a donor aged 70 or older with lung adenocarcinoma. The sequencing input was FFPE minimally invasive lung adenocarcinoma tissue. CDR3 sequence reads: CASSQLWGSYEQYF. The CDR3 DNA is TGCGCCAGCAGCCAACTGTGGGGGAGCTACGAGCAGTACTTC.